These 6 T cell receptor beta chains were all obtained from the same sample, sequenced in a study of shared clonotypes between healthy human individuals. Profiling relied on immunoSEQ multiplex PCR, and the TCRdb table lists in-frame clones only, not all of them. The repertoire holds approximately 110,000 clones, roughly 70% seen once, with approximately 24% in the top ten. The sequenced sample was memory CD8+ T cells sorted from blood. The sample's subset: CD45RO+ cells pooled with CCR7-negative TemRA cells. The receptors originated from a woman in her twenties or thirties in good health.

This chain joins TRBV6-1 and TRBJ1-2; D may be TRBD1 (6 bases). Trimming pared 2 bases from V and 5 bases from J, leaving 9 bases between. The CDR3 spans 13 residues. Per the germline V gene, CDR1 is MNHNS and CDR2 is SASEGT. The CDR3 protein is CASSETGLYGYTF. The CDR3 DNA reads as TGTGCCAGCAGTGAAACAGGGTTATATGGCTACACCTTC.

V gene TRBV5-4 combines with J gene TRBJ1-1; D perhaps matches TRBD1 (5 bases). Trimming took 0 bases from V and 2 from J, leaving 14 bases between them. CDR1 and CDR2 from the germline V gene are SGHNT and YYREEE (reference sequence). This CDR3 is 16 amino acids long. The CDR3 protein is CASSLVAGGTNTEAFF. The CDR3, as DNA: TGTGCCAGCAGCTTGGTGGCGGGAGGGACTAACACTGAAGCTTTCTTT.

In this sample, this clone turned up a few times. This chain uses TRBV5-6 with TRBJ1-2; 7 bases map to TRBD1. The CDR3 consists of 15 residues. The germline CDR1 and CDR2 sequences are SGHDT and YYEEEE. V dropped 4 bases and J dropped 5; count of bases not matched to a gene: 11. CDR3: CASSLTGISWYGYTF. DNA for the CDR3: TGTGCCAGCAGCCTGACAGGGATCTCGTGGTATGGCTACACCTTC.

V usage is TRBV5-4 and J usage is TRBJ1-3; no clear D gene. CDR3 length: 15 residues. Germline lookup yields CDR1 SGHNT and CDR2 YYREEE (reference sequence). V lost 1 base to trimming and J lost 4 bases, with 12 bases between them. CDR3: CASSLSWGSGNTIYF. In DNA, the CDR3 is TGTGCCAGCAGCTTGAGTTGGGGTTCCGGAAACACCATATATTTT.

The chain is built from TRBV27 and TRBJ1-1; D not certain. This CDR3 comprises 12 residues. Germline CDR1 is MNHEY and CDR2 is SMNVEV (reference sequence). Trimming removed 7 bases from V and 1 base from J, with 7 bases in between. CDR3 sequence reads: CASIIENTEAFF. Here the CDR3 DNA reads TGTGCCAGCATAATAGAGAACACTGAAGCTTTCTTT.

The rearrangement joins TRBV25-1 to TRBJ2-7, with TRBD1 as a possible D gene (5 bases). Germline V lookup: CDR1 MGHDK, CDR2 SYGVNS. The CDR3 is 13 residues long. Trimming pared 5 bases from V and 2 bases from J, leaving 10 bases between. The CDR3 reads CASSRQNTYEQYF. CDR3 coding DNA: TGTGCCAGCAGTCGACAGAATACCTACGAGCAGTACTTC.